This T cell receptor beta chain was found in a study of OX40 agonist ivuxolimab in advanced cancers. V lost 6 bases to trimming and J lost 4 bases; unmatched junction nucleotides: 11. This CDR3 is built from 18 residues. CDR1 and CDR2 (germline): SEHNR, FQNEAQ (reference sequence). The investigators sampled blood at baseline, at cycle 4 day 1, and at cycle 7 day 1. Libraries were prepared by immunoSEQ multiplex PCR; TCRdb keeps only in-frame clonotypes and omits some of them. The sample holds roughly 92,000 clones, around nine tenths seen once. This material consisted of CD4+ or CD8+ T cells sorted from blood, taken in a trial of the OX40 agonist ivuxolimab. The TCR originated in an adult with an advanced solid tumor such as melanoma, head and neck, liver or kidney cancer. The rearrangement links TRBV7-9 to TRBJ2-1; 14 bases match TRBD2. The CDR3 region is CASRAGLAGAVGYNEQFF. The CDR3 coding sequence is TGTGCCAGCAGGGCGGGACTAGCGGGGGCCGTGGGTTACAATGAGCAGTTCTTC.